The 5 T cell receptor beta chains listed next were all sequenced from one sample in a study of cytomegalovirus exposure and HLA in healthy donors. Method: immunoSEQ multiplex PCR; TCRdb's copy keeps in-frame clones and lacks some. Of roughly 49,000 clones listed, approximately 93% are singletons. Sequenced sample: PBMCs. These receptors originate from a woman younger than 30 in good health and CMV-seropositive.

The genes are TRBV7-2 and TRBJ1-1, with 10 bases fitting TRBD1. V was clipped by 5 bases and J by 8 bases; unmatched bases: 8. This CDR3 spans 14 amino acids. Germline V gene lookup returns CDR1 SGHTA and CDR2 FQGNSA. Here the CDR3 DNA reads TGTGCCAGCAGCCTAGGGACAGGGGAAGGAGAAGCTTTCTTT. Translating gives CASSLGTGEGEAFF.

J is TRBJ2-7 and V is TRBV5-1; TRBD2 matches at 15 bases. The trim removed 3 bases at V and 2 bases at J, leaving 6 bases unmatched. The V gene's germline CDR1 is SGHRS and CDR2 YFSETQ. The CDR3 extends over 17 amino acids. The chain's CDR3 is CASSWGLAGGRPYEQYF. The DNA for the CDR3 is TGCGCCAGCAGCTGGGGACTAGCGGGAGGAAGACCCTACGAGCAGTACTTC.

The chain carries TRBV28 and TRBJ1-5; 7 bases are shared with TRBD1. J lost 2 bases, V lost 2 bases, and 12 bases had no gene match. The germline gives CDR1 MDHEN, CDR2 SYDVKM. The CDR3 has 18 residues. In nucleotides, the CDR3 is TGTGCCAGCAGTTTAGGAGGGGGCCCCGGGGTCGGCAATCAGCCCCAGCATTTT. Encoded protein: CASSLGGGPGVGNQPQHF.

The chain links TRBV7-2 to TRBJ2-7, with TRBD1 matching 7 bases. Unmatched junction bases numbered 7, after V lost 5 bases and J lost 3 bases. Germline assignment: CDR1 SGHTA and CDR2 FQGNSA. The CDR3 is 14 residues long. This chain's CDR3 is CASSGRDRVYEQYF. The CDR3 DNA reads TGTGCCAGCAGCGGCCGGGACAGAGTCTACGAGCAGTACTTC.

The CDR3 bases are TGTGCCAGTGGACTAGCGGGAAACTACGAGCAGTACTTC. It is translated as CASGLAGNYEQYF. The J gene is TRBJ2-7, the V gene TRBV19; TRBD2 matches 12 bases. V lost 8 bases to trimming and J lost 3 bases; unmatched junction nucleotides: 2. The CDR3 is made up of 13 amino acids. Germline V gene data show CDR1 as LNHDA and CDR2 as SQIVND (reference sequence).